Described below is a single T cell receptor (beta chain) sequence and its context. Its specificity is not known. The read falls 3 residues short of the CDR3 end, and the missing part is taken from the germline J gene. The source of the sample is a study of T cells in women clearing cervical HPV infection. Sequenced by immunoSEQ multiplex PCR; TCRdb stores in-frame clones only, minus some. This sample's table has under 20,000 clones. Germline V gives CDR1 DFQATT, CDR2 SNEGSKA (reference sequence). The CDR3 consists of 16 residues. V was pared by 6 bases and J by 4 bases, with 13 bases of the junction left unmatched. Study-level results: Cases and controls were distinguished at AUC over 0.75 by richness and V genes.

Sample: blood buffy coat. The sequence was obtained from a woman aged 18 to 69 with a cervical HPV16 infection that either progressed to CIN3+ or cleared (not recorded which). The chain employs TRBV20-1 and TRBJ2-1; 9 bases are shared with TRBD2. Here the CDR3 reads CSAGGVAGDLYNEQFF. The CDR3 DNA, read in part, is TGCAGTGCAGGGGGGGTAGCGGGGGACTTATACAATGAG.